Listed below are T cell receptor beta chains from one sample, sequenced in a study of T cell responses to AZD1222 COVID-19 vaccine. The method was immunoSEQ multiplex PCR; TCRdb's version includes in-frame clones alone and lacks a portion of them. The sample lists about 120,000 clones; roughly 91% were seen once. This material consisted of peripheral blood, taken on day 0 of AZD1222 vaccination. The receptors were gathered from an adult in good health. CDR3s include the opening cysteine and the closing phenylalanine or tryptophan. D genes are given only for firm matches. For some rows the clone size is stated as once, few or many, or as a class when expanded; others skip it.

abundance: once; v_gene: TRBV27; j_gene: TRBJ2-7; d_gene: TRBD1; CDR3nt: TGTGCCAGCGGTGGAGACAGGGGATCCTACGAGCAGTACTTC; CDR3aa: CASGGDRGSYEQYF
abundance: .; v_gene: TRBV5-4; j_gene: TRBJ2-3; d_gene: .; CDR3nt: TGTGCCAGCAGCCTGACTAGCACAGATACGCAGTATTTT; CDR3aa: CASSLTSTDTQYF
abundance: .; v_gene: TRBV12-3/TRBV12-4; j_gene: TRBJ1-2; d_gene: TRBD1; CDR3nt: TGTGCCAGCAGCCCAGGGGGCGGAGGGGGCTACACCTTC; CDR3aa: CASSPGGGGGYTF
abundance: .; v_gene: TRBV19; j_gene: TRBJ2-2; d_gene: TRBD1; CDR3nt: TGTGCCAGTAAAACTTGGACAGGGCGGACCGGGGAGCTGTTTTTT; CDR3aa: CASKTWTGRTGELFF
abundance: .; v_gene: TRBV12-3/TRBV12-4; j_gene: TRBJ1-1; d_gene: .; CDR3nt: TGTGCCAGCAGTTATGGGGGGAACACTGAAGCTTTCTTT; CDR3aa: CASSYGGNTEAFF
abundance: few; v_gene: TRBV4-3; j_gene: TRBJ2-7; d_gene: TRBD1; CDR3nt: TGCGCCAGCAGCCAACTGGCCTTGGACAGGGAGCCCTACGAGCAGTACTTC; CDR3aa: CASSQLALDREPYEQYF
abundance: once; v_gene: TRBV29-1; j_gene: TRBJ1-1; d_gene: TRBD1; CDR3nt: TGCAGCGTTGTGGGGACAGGGAAGAACACTGAAGCTTTCTTT; CDR3aa: CSVVGTGKNTEAFF
abundance: .; v_gene: TRBV9; j_gene: TRBJ1-6; d_gene: .; CDR3nt: TGTGCCAGCAGCCAGGCTGATAATTCACCCCTCCACTTT; CDR3aa: CASSQADNSPLHF
abundance: few; v_gene: TRBV25-1; j_gene: TRBJ1-6; d_gene: .; CDR3nt: TGTGCCAGCAGTGAAGGCAGCCTCCGGGGTTCACCCCTCCACTTT; CDR3aa: CASSEGSLRGSPLHF
abundance: .; v_gene: TRBV6-5; j_gene: TRBJ2-7; d_gene: .; CDR3nt: TGTGCCAGCAGTTACTCGCGGTTCGAGGTCTACCTCGAGCAGTACTTC; CDR3aa: CASSYSRFEVYLEQYF
abundance: once; v_gene: TRBV5-4; j_gene: TRBJ1-1; d_gene: .; CDR3nt: TGTGCCAGCAGCTTGGATGTGCAGATGAACACTGAAGCTTTCTTT; CDR3aa: CASSLDVQMNTEAFF
abundance: .; v_gene: TRBV2; j_gene: TRBJ1-2; d_gene: .; CDR3nt: TGTGCCAGCAGAGACCGACAGCTAACTAACTATGGCTACACCTTC; CDR3aa: CASRDRQLTNYGYTF
abundance: .; v_gene: TRBV5-1; j_gene: TRBJ2-1; d_gene: .; CDR3nt: TGCGCCAGCAGGCTCCCAGGTAACTACAATGAGCAGTTCTTC; CDR3aa: CASRLPGNYNEQFF
abundance: .; v_gene: TRBV5-1; j_gene: TRBJ2-7; d_gene: .; CDR3nt: TGCGCCAGCAGTTTTGGGGGGCTTTCTTACGAGCAGTACTTC; CDR3aa: CASSFGGLSYEQYF
abundance: .; v_gene: TRBV2; j_gene: TRBJ1-1; d_gene: TRBD1; CDR3nt: TGTGCCAGCAGCGAGGACAGGGGTCACACTGAAGCTTTCTTT; CDR3aa: CASSEDRGHTEAFF
abundance: once; v_gene: TRBV18; j_gene: TRBJ1-1; d_gene: .; CDR3nt: TGTGCCAGCTCTCCGCCGCGGGAGGGGAACACTGAAGCTTTCTTT; CDR3aa: CASSPPREGNTEAFF
abundance: .; v_gene: TRBV7-2; j_gene: TRBJ2-6; d_gene: .; CDR3nt: TGTGCCAGCAGCTTAGTAGGGACTGGGGCCAACGTCCTGACTTTC; CDR3aa: CASSLVGTGANVLTF
abundance: .; v_gene: TRBV5-1; j_gene: TRBJ2-5; d_gene: TRBD1; CDR3nt: TGCGCCAGCAGCTTCCGACAGGGGTTGAGACAAGAGACCCAGTACTTC; CDR3aa: CASSFRQGLRQETQYF
abundance: once; v_gene: TRBV5-5; j_gene: TRBJ1-3; d_gene: .; CDR3nt: TGTGCCAGCAGCCTTGACTTGGGGCCCGCTGGAAACACCATATATTTT; CDR3aa: CASSLDLGPAGNTIYF
abundance: .; v_gene: TRBV19; j_gene: TRBJ2-2; d_gene: TRBD2; CDR3nt: TGTGCCAGTACCCCGAGCGGGGGATACACCGGGGAGCTGTTTTTT; CDR3aa: CASTPSGGYTGELFF
abundance: .; v_gene: TRBV5-5; j_gene: TRBJ1-1; d_gene: .; CDR3nt: TGTGCCAGCAGCCTGAGGGGACCCTACATGAACACTGAAGCTTTCTTT; CDR3aa: CASSLRGPYMNTEAFF
abundance: .; v_gene: TRBV6-5; j_gene: TRBJ1-1; d_gene: TRBD1; CDR3nt: TGTGCCAGCAATGGGATAGGACAGGGCCTTACTGAAGCTTTCTTT; CDR3aa: CASNGIGQGLTEAFF
abundance: .; v_gene: TRBV6-6; j_gene: TRBJ1-3; d_gene: TRBD1; CDR3nt: TGTGCCAGCAGTCGACGGACAGGGGTCCCTCCGCTGGGAAACACCATATATTTT; CDR3aa: CASSRRTGVPPLGNTIYF
abundance: few; v_gene: TRBV5-4; j_gene: TRBJ1-2; d_gene: .; CDR3nt: TGTGCCAGCAGCATCCCCGGGACACCAAACTATGGCTACACCTTC; CDR3aa: CASSIPGTPNYGYTF
abundance: few; v_gene: TRBV5-1; j_gene: TRBJ1-2; d_gene: TRBD1; CDR3nt: TGCGCCAGCAGCTCCCGGGGACAGGGTAGTGGCTACACCTTC; CDR3aa: CASSSRGQGSGYTF
abundance: .; v_gene: TRBV12-5; j_gene: TRBJ1-2; d_gene: TRBD1; CDR3nt: TGTGCTAGTGGTCTACCAGCTAAAGACAGGGCAATGAACTATGGCTACACCTTC; CDR3aa: CASGLPAKDRAMNYGYTF
abundance: .; v_gene: TRBV11-2; j_gene: TRBJ1-2; d_gene: TRBD1; CDR3nt: TGTGCCAGCAGCTATTGGGGATTGGACAGGGTGGACTATGGCTACACCTTC; CDR3aa: CASSYWGLDRVDYGYTF